This TCR beta chain was sequenced during a study of T cell responses to AZD1222 COVID-19 vaccine. Study summary: Pooled together were second doses at about 4 or about 12 weeks.

Study-wide findings and caveats: Repertoire samples came only from after the peak T cell response. Only a handful of individuals given AZD1222 were seropositive at baseline.

The CDR3 runs 14 residues. V trimming: 6 bases; J trimming: 7 bases; junction bases outside the gene matches: 10. CDR1 and CDR2 (germline): MNHEY, SVGAGI. Of note for this clone: Its antigen remains unidentified.

Assay: immunoSEQ multiplex PCR; the TCRdb copy retains only in-frame clones and omits some. This table holds some 150,000 clones, about 90% found once. This specimen was peripheral blood, taken on day 0 of AZD1222 vaccination. The receptor's source is an adult in good health. The chain links TRBV6-5 to TRBJ2-3; 7 bases line up with TRBD1. This chain's CDR3 is CASRAGGGPHTQYF. DNA for the CDR3: TGTGCCAGCAGGGCAGGGGGTGGGCCACATACGCAGTATTTT.